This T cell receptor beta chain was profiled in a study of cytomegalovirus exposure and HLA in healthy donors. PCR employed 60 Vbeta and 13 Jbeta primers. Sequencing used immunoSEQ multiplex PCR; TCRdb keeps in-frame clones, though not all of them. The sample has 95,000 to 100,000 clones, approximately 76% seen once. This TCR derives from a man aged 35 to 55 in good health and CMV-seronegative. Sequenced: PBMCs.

CDR3 sequence: CATSPGGVYEQYV. Written as DNA, the CDR3 is TGTGCCACCTCCCCGGGAGGGGTGTACGAGCAGTACGTC. The rearrangement uses TRBV28 and TRBJ2-7; 8 bases agree with TRBD2. The germline gives CDR1 MDHEN, CDR2 SYDVKM. V dropped 10 bases and J dropped 4; count of bases not matched to a gene: 9. The CDR3 spans 13 residues.